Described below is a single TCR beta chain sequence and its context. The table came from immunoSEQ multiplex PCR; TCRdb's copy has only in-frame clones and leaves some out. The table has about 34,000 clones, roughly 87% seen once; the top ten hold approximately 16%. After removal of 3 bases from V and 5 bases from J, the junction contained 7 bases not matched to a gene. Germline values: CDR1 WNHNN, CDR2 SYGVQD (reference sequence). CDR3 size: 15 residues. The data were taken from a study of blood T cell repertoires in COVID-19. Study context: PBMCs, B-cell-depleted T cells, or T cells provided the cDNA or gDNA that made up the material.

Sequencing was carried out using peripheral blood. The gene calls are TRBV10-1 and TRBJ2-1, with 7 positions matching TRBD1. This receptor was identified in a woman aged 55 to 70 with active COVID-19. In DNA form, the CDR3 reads TGCGCCAGCAGTGATGCCGGGACAGAGGACAATGAGCAGTTCTTC. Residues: CASSDAGTEDNEQFF.